Below, 4 T cell receptor beta chains from the same sample are listed, as sequenced in a study of OX40 agonist ivuxolimab in advanced cancers. Some clones are missing from TCRdb's copy, which holds only in-frame ones; the method was immunoSEQ multiplex PCR. Seen here are tens of thousands of clones, over 75% observed once, and the top ten hold around 30%. The material sequenced was CD4+ or CD8+ T cells sorted from blood, taken in a trial of the OX40 agonist ivuxolimab. These TCRs come from an adult with an advanced solid tumor such as melanoma, head and neck, liver or kidney cancer.

J is TRBJ2-7 and V is TRBV30; 11 bases are shared with TRBD2. The V segment lost 0 bases and the J segment 4 bases; nucleotides outside the gene matches: 2. Per the germline V gene, CDR1 is GTSNPN and CDR2 is SVGIG (reference sequence). This CDR3 is built from 14 residues. CDR3 DNA: TGTGCCTGGAGTGTGGCTAGCGGGAGGTACGAGCAGTACTTC. Its translation is CAWSVASGRYEQYF.

The V and J genes are TRBV7-9 and TRBJ1-2; 12 nucleotides align to TRBD1. The germline CDR1 and CDR2 sequences are SEHNR and FQNEAQ (reference sequence). CDR3 length: 17 amino acids. V gave up 3 bases and J gave up 6 bases; unmatched junction bases: 11. This chain's CDR3 is CASSFTLAGQGANGYTF. The CDR3 DNA reads as TGTGCCAGCAGCTTTACTCTCGCGGGACAGGGGGCCAATGGCTACACCTTC.

This sequence joins TRBV7-2 and TRBJ2-1, with D hard to call. V was shortened by 2 bases and J by 9 bases, with 8 bases between the two germline ends. Germline-derived CDR1 and CDR2 are SGHTA and FQGNSA. The CDR3 contains 12 residues. CDR3 residues: CASSLLAIEQFF. The CDR3 bases are TGTGCCAGCAGCTTACTCGCTATTGAGCAGTTCTTC.

This chain links TRBV15 with TRBJ1-1; no reliable D call. The germline V and J ends were trimmed by 1 base and 0 bases, with 3 bases remaining between them. CDR3 size: 13 residues. The germline gives CDR1 LNHNV, CDR2 YYDKDF (reference sequence). CDR3 DNA: TGTGCCACCAGCAGAGGGATGAACACTGAAGCTTTCTTT. Translated, it gives CATSRGMNTEAFF.